A single sample gave rise to the 30 T cell receptor beta chains below, sequenced in a study of OX40 agonist ivuxolimab in advanced cancers. TCRdb's table, derived via immunoSEQ multiplex PCR, lists solely in-frame clones and lacks some. Of tens of thousands of clones listed, more than 75% are singletons. Sequencing used CD4+ or CD8+ T cells sorted from blood, obtained in a trial of the OX40 agonist ivuxolimab. The receptor set was obtained from an adult with an advanced solid tumor such as melanoma, head and neck, liver or kidney cancer.

CDR3 DNA: TGTGCCAGCAGTCTTGGGTCCCTGTACCAAGAGACCCAGTACTTC. It is translated as CASSLGSLYQETQYF. The chain employs TRBV28 and TRBJ2-5; D is uncertain. The CDR3 loop spans 15 amino acids. Trimming removed 5 bases from V and 0 bases from J, with 13 bases in between. The germline V gene has CDR1 MDHEN and CDR2 SYDVKM.

This chain connects TRBV5-4 to TRBJ2-7; TRBD2 agrees at 7 bases. Trimming cost V 4 bases and J 2 bases; bases outside gene matches: 3. The CDR3 loop spans 13 amino acids. Germline V lookup: CDR1 SGHNT, CDR2 YYREEE (reference sequence). CDR3 protein: CASSLGTTYEQYF. The CDR3 region has the DNA TGTGCCAGCAGCCTTGGGACTACCTACGAGCAGTACTTC.

This chain connects TRBV27 to TRBJ1-5; unclear D gene. Germline V gene lookup returns CDR1 MNHEY and CDR2 SMNVEV (reference sequence). Trimming took off 6 bases at V and 1 base at J, with 4 bases between the two ends. The CDR3 totals 12 residues. In nucleotides, the CDR3 is TGTGCCAGCAGCCGAAGCAATCAGCCCCAGCATTTT. Translation gives CASSRSNQPQHF.

The chain employs TRBV7-9 and TRBJ1-1; no reliable D call. Germline lookup yields CDR1 SEHNR and CDR2 FQNEAQ (reference sequence). V lost 4 bases and J lost 1, with 10 bases in between. CDR3 length: 14 amino acids. This CDR3 is CASSSTVENTEAFF. The CDR3, as DNA: TGTGCCAGCAGCTCCACAGTAGAGAACACTGAAGCTTTCTTT.

The sample holds a few counts of this clone. This sequence joins TRBV6-6 and TRBJ1-1; unclear D gene. The germline V gene has CDR1 MNHNY and CDR2 SVGAGI (reference sequence). V dropped 0 bases and J dropped 11 bases, with 10 bases sitting between them. CDR3 size: 12 residues. The CDR3 DNA is TGTGCCAGCAGTTACTCGGCTGGTGTGGCTTTCTTT. This codes for CASSYSAGVAFF.

This clone was detected only once. The rearrangement links TRBV4-1 to TRBJ1-4, with 12 bases lining up with TRBD1. The germline CDR1 and CDR2 sequences are MGHRA and YSYEKL. After removal of 4 bases from V and 7 bases from J, the junction contained 1 base not matched to a gene. This CDR3 is 14 amino acids long. The CDR3 here is CASSLGQGAEKLFF. DNA of the CDR3: TGCGCCAGCAGCCTGGGACAGGGGGCTGAAAAACTGTTTTTT.

V and J are TRBV11-2 and TRBJ2-7, with 8 positions matching TRBD2. Germline trimming cut 1 base from V and 7 bases from J; bases unmatched to any gene: 9. CDR1 and CDR2 (germline): SGHAT, FQNNGV. The CDR3 loop spans 15 amino acids. This CDR3 is CASSLVSGGPSEQYF. CDR3 in DNA: TGTGCCAGCAGCTTAGTTTCGGGGGGGCCGTCGGAGCAGTACTTC.

The V gene is TRBV20-1, the J gene TRBJ1-2; no definite D call. Trimming took 6 bases from V and 6 from J, leaving 11 bases between them. The CDR3 sequence is 11 residues long. The germline gives CDR1 DFQATT, CDR2 SNEGSKA (reference sequence). The CDR3 loop reads CSASPEDGYTF. The CDR3 nucleotides read TGCAGTGCGAGCCCAGAAGATGGCTACACCTTC.

V and J are TRBV13 and TRBJ1-1; D gene ambiguous. This CDR3 region has 14 residues. Trimming left V 1 base short and J 2 bases short, with 8 bases between. Germline loops: CDR1 PRHDT, CDR2 FYEKMQ (reference sequence). CDR3 in DNA: TGTGCCAGCAGCTTAGAACGGGTTAACACTGAAGCTTTCTTT. Residues: CASSLERVNTEAFF. The variable domain in full, with the rest retrieved from reference TRBV13 and TRBJ1-1, is AAGVIQSPRHLIKEKRETATLKCYPIPRHDTVYWYQQGPGQDPQFLISFYEKMQSDKGSIPDRFSAQQFSDYHSELNMSSLELGDSALYFCASSLERVNTEAFFGQGTRLTVV.

V gene TRBV7-6 combines with J gene TRBJ2-3; TRBD2 aligns across 8 bases. With 5 bases clipped from V and 5 bases from J, the junction kept 6 bases outside the gene matches. There are 14 residues in the CDR3. Per the germline V gene, CDR1 is SGHVS and CDR2 is FNYEAQ. This CDR3 is CASSTGLAIDTQYF. The CDR3 bases are TGTGCCAGCAGCACCGGACTAGCAATAGATACGCAGTATTTT.

V usage is TRBV4-1 and J usage is TRBJ1-4; possible D gene TRBD1, 5 bases. Germline V gene data show CDR1 as MGHRA and CDR2 as YSYEKL. V gave up 6 bases and J gave up 7 bases, with 15 bases separating them. The CDR3 has 14 residues. CDR3 in DNA: TGCGCCAGCAGACACGTCAAAAGGGGTGAAAAACTGTTTTTT. Its translation: CASRHVKRGEKLFF.

The genes are TRBV28 and TRBJ2-2; D is unresolved. Deletions cut 3 bases from V and 1 base from J, with 6 bases between. Germline assignment: CDR1 MDHEN and CDR2 SYDVKM. The CDR3 runs 14 residues. The chain's CDR3 is CASSFWQNTGELFF. DNA of the CDR3: TGTGCCAGCAGTTTTTGGCAGAACACCGGGGAGCTGTTTTTT.

This chain joins TRBV7-6 and TRBJ2-1; a weak D match, TRBD1 (6 bases). Trimming cost V 1 base and J 3 bases, with 16 bases left between them. The CDR3 contains 17 residues. Germline CDR1 is SGHVS and CDR2 is FNYEAQ. CDR3 bases: TGTGCCAGCAGCTTAGAATCCGGCAACAGGGACTACAATGAGCAGTTCTTC. This gives the protein CASSLESGNRDYNEQFF.

This clone came up a few times. The chain carries TRBV2 and TRBJ1-2, with a tentative D call TRBD1 (5 bases). CDR1 and CDR2 (germline): SNHLY, FYNNEI. The CDR3 covers 14 residues. Trimming left V 7 bases short and J 6 bases short, with 18 bases between. The CDR3 sequence: CASIARQGDDGYTF. CDR3 nucleotides: TGTGCCAGCATTGCTAGGCAGGGTGACGATGGCTACACCTTC.

The chain has TRBV19 and TRBJ1-1; D unclear. The germline V gene has CDR1 LNHDA and CDR2 SQIVND (reference sequence). V lost 3 bases and J 3 bases, leaving 8 bases between the germline ends. This CDR3 spans 13 amino acids. In nucleotides, the CDR3 is TGTGCCAGTAGTATCAATCAGGACACTGAAGCTTTCTTT. Translation: CASSINQDTEAFF.

This chain uses TRBV11-2 with TRBJ1-2; D is unresolved. CDR1 and CDR2 from the germline V gene are SGHAT and FQNNGV. Trimming removed 0 bases from V and 8 bases from J, with 13 bases in between. The CDR3 spans 14 residues. In DNA, the CDR3 is TGTGCCAGCAGCTTAGATCCGGGTAAATCGGGCTACACCTTC. This encodes CASSLDPGKSGYTF.

V is TRBV9 and J is TRBJ1-1, with TRBD1 identical over 7 bases. This CDR3 has 12 amino acids. J was trimmed by 6 bases and V by 1 base; bases with no gene match: 0. From germline, CDR1 is SGDLS and CDR2 YYNGEE. Here the CDR3 DNA reads TGTGCCAGCAGCGTACAGGGGGCTGAAGCTTTCTTT. As protein: CASSVQGAEAFF.

This rearrangement joins TRBV4-1 to TRBJ2-7; TRBD1 agrees at 8 bases. This CDR3 spans 14 amino acids. Trimming took 4 bases from V and 3 from J; bases not matched to a gene: 5. Germline V gives CDR1 MGHRA, CDR2 YSYEKL. The CDR3 sequence: CASSPGQGDYEQYF. CDR3 DNA: TGCGCCAGCAGCCCTGGACAGGGAGACTACGAGCAGTACTTC.

This chain connects TRBV19 to TRBJ2-7; D is unresolved. With 1 base removed from V and 7 bases from J, the gap between germline ends came to 14 bases. CDR3 length equals 14 residues. The V gene's germline CDR1 is LNHDA and CDR2 SQIVND (reference sequence). The CDR3 sequence is CASSIGAGAPEQYF. CDR3 sequence (DNA): TGTGCCAGTAGTATAGGGGCAGGAGCCCCTGAGCAGTACTTC.

The chain joins TRBV19 to TRBJ1-6, with 10 bases aligning to TRBD1. Germline trimming cut 3 bases from V and 4 bases from J; bases unmatched to any gene: 12. The CDR3 runs 19 residues. CDR1 is LNHDA, CDR2 SQIVND, per germline (reference sequence). The CDR3 reads CASSIQSSGTGVYNSPLHF. The CDR3, as DNA: TGTGCCAGTAGTATCCAGAGTTCTGGGACAGGGGTTTATAATTCACCCCTCCACTTT.

The chain carries TRBV7-8 and TRBJ2-2, with D maybe TRBD1 (6 bases). The CDR3 totals 15 residues. CDR1 is SGHVS and CDR2 is FQNEAQ in the germline V gene. Between the trimmed V and J ends, which lost 2 bases and 4 bases, there was a span of 11 bases. CDR3 amino acids: CASSLLQGPTGELFF. The CDR3 bases are TGTGCCAGCAGCTTACTTCAGGGGCCCACCGGGGAGCTGTTTTTT.

The rearrangement joins TRBV16 to TRBJ1-5, with D perhaps matching TRBD1 (5 bases). Germline CDR1 is KGHSY and CDR2 is FQNENV. V lost 2 bases and J lost 4, with 12 bases in between. This CDR3 region has 15 residues. In DNA form, the CDR3 reads TGTGCCAGCAGCCAAGATCTCAGGGCAAATCAGCCCCAGCATTTT. Protein product: CASSQDLRANQPQHF.

The chain has TRBV6-4 and TRBJ2-1; 10 nucleotides agree with TRBD1. Germline V gives CDR1 MRHNA, CDR2 SNTAGT. This CDR3 has 16 amino acids. V lost 5 bases to trimming and J lost 4 bases; unmatched junction nucleotides: 8. The CDR3 loop reads CASSRWGTGAYNEQFF. The CDR3 coding sequence is TGTGCCAGCAGTCGGTGGGGGACAGGGGCATACAATGAGCAGTTCTTC.

The chain links TRBV2 to TRBJ1-2; D ambiguous. CDR1 and CDR2 from the germline V gene are SNHLY and FYNNEI. The ends were cut back, 6 bases at V and 4 bases at J, with 6 bases in the middle. The CDR3 has 11 amino acids. CDR3 nucleotides: TGTGCCAGCAGGGCCAGCTATGGCTACACCTTC. It codes for CASRASYGYTF.

This chain joins TRBV5-4 and TRBJ1-2, with TRBD1 matching 8 bases. CDR3 length: 15 amino acids. The V and J ends lost 3 bases and 0 bases, in that order; junction bases with no gene match: 4. The V gene's germline CDR1 is SGHNT and CDR2 YYREEE (reference sequence). CDR3 loop: CASSSGGLANYGYTF. The CDR3 DNA reads as TGTGCCAGCAGCTCAGGGGGCTTAGCTAACTATGGCTACACCTTC.

CDR3 sequence: CASSVGSRGTNTEAFF. The CDR3 bases are TGTGCCAGCAGCGTAGGTAGCAGGGGGACGAACACTGAAGCTTTCTTT. The chain has TRBV9 and TRBJ1-1; 7 nucleotides line up with TRBD1. Trimming took 0 bases from V and 1 from J; bases not matched to a gene: 6. The CDR3 has 16 residues. CDR1 and CDR2 (germline): SGDLS, YYNGEE. Full variable domain (remainder filled in from reference TRBV9 and TRBJ1-1): DSGVTQTPKHLITATGQRVTLRCSPRSGDLSVYWYQQSLDQGLQFLIQYYNGEERAKGNILERFSAQQFPDLHSELNLSSLELGDSALYFCASSVGSRGTNTEAFFGQGTRLTVV.

This clone was detected only a few times. The V call is TRBV7-9, the J call TRBJ2-7; 9 nucleotides agree with TRBD1. V lost 5 bases and J lost 0; bases outside the gene matches: 8. The germline V gene has CDR1 SEHNR and CDR2 FQNEAQ (reference sequence). The CDR3 length is 16 residues. The DNA of the CDR3 is TGTGCCAGCAGCCCACAGGGGGCCCGCTCCTCCTACGAGCAGTACTTC. It encodes CASSPQGARSSYEQYF.

This CDR3 is CASSAPSGGRKTQYF. The CDR3 DNA follows: TGTGCCAGCAGCGCACCCTCGGGGGGACGGAAGACCCAGTACTTC. The J gene is TRBJ2-5, the V gene TRBV7-8; 7 nucleotides agree with TRBD2. Germline CDR1 SGHVS, CDR2 FQNEAQ. V dropped 5 bases and J dropped 6; count of bases not matched to a gene: 12. The CDR3 is 15 amino acids.

This chain uses TRBV7-8 with TRBJ2-7, with TRBD1 identical over 10 bases. Germline V CDR1 and CDR2: SGHVS, FQNEAQ. J gave up 6 bases and V 6 bases, and 8 bases lay outside the gene matches. This CDR3 contains 14 residues. The CDR3 loop is CASSFGTGVLEQYF. The CDR3 DNA follows: TGTGCCAGCAGTTTTGGGACAGGGGTGCTCGAGCAGTACTTC.

V usage is TRBV7-8 and J usage is TRBJ1-5; 7 nucleotides agree with TRBD1. Trimming took 5 bases from V and 2 from J; bases not matched to a gene: 3. The CDR3 totals 14 residues. Germline CDR1 is SGHVS and CDR2 is FQNEAQ. CDR3: CASSDRVGNQPQHF. CDR3 nucleotide sequence: TGTGCCAGCAGCGACAGGGTCGGCAATCAGCCCCAGCATTTT. Full variable domain (rest looked up from reference TRBV7-8 and TRBJ1-5): GAGVSQSPRYKVAKRGQDVALRCDPISGHVSLFWYQQALGQGPEFLTYFQNEAQLDKSGLPSDRFFAERPEGSVSTLKIQRTQQEDSAVYLCASSDRVGNQPQHFGDGTRLSIL.